This paragraph covers one T cell receptor beta chain sequence. The record originates from a study of blood T cell repertoires in COVID-19. Turning to the study itself: From T cells, B-cell-depleted T cells, or PBMCs came the material, which was cDNA or gDNA.

The germline V gene encodes CDR1 MNHNY and CDR2 SVGAGI (reference sequence). This CDR3 is built from 15 residues. J lost 6 bases, V lost 6 bases, and 10 bases had no gene match. Per the original methods: Reference gene primer amplification gave nucleated cell count estimates. The method was immunoSEQ multiplex PCR; TCRdb's version includes in-frame clones alone and lacks a portion of them. D and trimming come from the DNA, and the V and J calls and clone size come from that table. This sample yields about 400,000 clones, of which around 87% are seen a single time; about 3% belongs to the top ten. Sample: peripheral blood. The rearrangement links TRBV6-6 to TRBJ1-5; TRBD1 aligns across 8 bases. This sequence was found in a human donor in a cohort sampled during active COVID-19. The CDR3 sequence: CASRGNDRGGQPQHF. The CDR3 region has the DNA TGTGCCAGCAGAGGGAATGACAGGGGAGGTCAGCCCCAGCATTTT.